The 13 T cell receptor beta chains in this list originate from one sample, sequenced in a study of T cells in localized non-small cell lung cancer. Profiling relied on immunoSEQ multiplex PCR, and the TCRdb table lists in-frame clones only, not all of them. This table has around 94,000 clones, about 91% appearing once. Sequenced material: peripheral blood, taken before any cancer treatment. These receptors originate from a man between 40 and 70 years old with stage I squamous cell lung carcinoma.

The V call is TRBV5-1, the J call TRBJ1-2; D gene unclear. Deletions cut 0 bases from V and 4 bases from J, with 13 bases between. Per the germline V gene, CDR1 is SGHRS and CDR2 is YFSETQ. The CDR3 loop spans 15 amino acids. The CDR3 protein is CASSLDVPSGYGYTF. The CDR3 coding sequence is TGCGCCAGCAGCTTGGATGTGCCCAGCGGCTATGGCTACACCTTC.

A few counts support this clone. The genes are TRBV28 and TRBJ1-3; D remains unclear. Per germline, CDR1 MDHEN and CDR2 SYDVKM. CDR3 length: 10 residues. This CDR3 reads CGSSGNTIYF. For the CDR3, the DNA is TGTGGGTCCTCTGGAAACACCATATATTTT.

This sequence joins TRBV5-1 and TRBJ1-4, with D perhaps TRBD1 (5 bases). This CDR3 has 16 residues. Germline CDR1 and CDR2: SGHRS and YFSETQ. Trimming shortened V by 2 bases and J by 3 bases, and 14 bases separated the two germline ends. CDR3 region: CASSFNGGRANEKLFF. The CDR3 DNA is TGCGCCAGCAGCTTTAATGGGGGTAGGGCTAATGAAAAACTGTTTTTT.

This sequence joins TRBV7-6 and TRBJ1-1; no definite D call. Germline loops: CDR1 SGHVS, CDR2 FNYEAQ. This CDR3 comprises 15 residues. The ends were cut back, 0 bases at V and 1 base at J, with 9 bases in the middle. This chain's CDR3 is CASSLARRTNTEAFF. CDR3 in DNA: TGTGCCAGCAGCTTAGCCCGACGGACGAACACTGAAGCTTTCTTT.

The V and J genes are TRBV7-2 and TRBJ2-3; a weak D match, TRBD2 (5 bases). Germline V gene data show CDR1 as SGHTA and CDR2 as FQGNSA. The CDR3 has 13 amino acids. Between the trimmed V and J ends, which lost 5 bases and 6 bases, there was a span of 12 bases. The CDR3 loop is CASSHRGTDTQYF. The DNA of the CDR3 is TGTGCCAGCAGCCACCGGGGAACGGATACGCAGTATTTT.

The genes are TRBV5-6 and TRBJ1-1; tentative D call: TRBD1 (5 bases). This CDR3 has 15 amino acids. Trimming took off 2 bases at V and 0 bases at J, with 11 bases between the two ends. Germline V gene lookup returns CDR1 SGHDT and CDR2 YYEEEE. CDR3 loop: CASSFPTALNTEAFF. CDR3 nucleotide sequence: TGTGCCAGCAGCTTCCCGACAGCACTGAACACTGAAGCTTTCTTT.

The gene calls are TRBV2 and TRBJ1-2; D might be TRBD1 (6 bases). There are 12 residues in the CDR3. Germline CDR1 reads SNHLY; CDR2 reads FYNNEI. With 6 bases removed from V and 8 bases from J, the gap between germline ends came to 13 bases. CDR3 in amino acids: CASSLNRVGYTF. CDR3 sequence (DNA): TGTGCCAGCAGCTTAAACAGGGTCGGCTACACCTTC.

This clone was counted a single time. The CDR3 region is CASSHRDSATYEQYF. CDR3 DNA sequence: TGTGCCAGCAGCCACCGGGACAGTGCTACCTACGAGCAGTACTTC. The chain couples TRBV28 to TRBJ2-7, with 7 bases lining up with TRBD1. The V gene end was trimmed by 6 bases and the J gene end by 2 bases; junction bases not matched to a gene: 10. Germline values: CDR1 MDHEN, CDR2 SYDVKM. The CDR3 has 15 residues.

The V call is TRBV7-6, the J call TRBJ2-3, with 13 bases that match TRBD2. The germline V gene encodes CDR1 SGHVS and CDR2 FNYEAQ. CDR3 length: 20 amino acids. Losses at the gene ends were 5 bases for V and 0 bases for J; bases not matched to a gene: 14. CDR3 sequence: CASSLRTSGGDLISTDTQYF. The CDR3 DNA reads TGTGCCAGCAGCCTACGGACTAGCGGGGGCGATCTTATTAGCACAGATACGCAGTATTTT.

The sample holds one count of this clone. V usage is TRBV6-1 and J usage is TRBJ1-6, with unresolved D. Germline assignment: CDR1 MNHNS and CDR2 SASEGT. The CDR3 contains 13 residues. Trimming pared 1 base from V and 14 bases from J, leaving 12 bases between. CDR3 in DNA: TGTGCCAGCAGTGAAGAAGTGCTCGGGGCCCTCCACTTT. It translates to CASSEEVLGALHF.

This clone occurred a few times. The V call is TRBV2, the J call TRBJ1-2, with D perhaps TRBD1 (6 bases). Trimming pared 6 bases from V and 6 bases from J, leaving 11 bases between. The CDR3 sequence is 12 residues long. Germline loops: CDR1 SNHLY, CDR2 FYNNEI. CDR3 coding DNA: TGTGCCAGCAGGTTGGACAGAAATGGCTACACCTTC. This translates into CASRLDRNGYTF. The full variable domain, with the rest looked up from reference TRBV2 and TRBJ1-2, is EPEVTQTPSHQVTQMGQEVILRCVPISNHLYFYWYRQILGQKVEFLVSFYNNEISEKSEIFDDQFSVERPDGSNFTLKIRSTKLEDSAMYFCASRLDRNGYTFGSGTRLTVV.

The chain employs TRBV5-5 and TRBJ1-5, with unresolved D. V was shortened by 0 bases and J by 6 bases, with 13 bases between the two germline ends. The CDR3 covers 15 residues. Germline-derived CDR1 and CDR2 are SGHKS and YYEKEE (reference sequence). DNA for the CDR3: TGTGCCAGCAGCTTGGGAGGGTTGGGCGGTCAGCCCCAGCATTTT. Encoded protein: CASSLGGLGGQPQHF.

There are a few counts of this clone. The chain uses TRBV2 and TRBJ1-2; TRBD1 might be the D (6 bases). From germline, CDR1 is SNHLY and CDR2 FYNNEI. The CDR3 length is 13 residues. Trimming cost V 4 bases and J 8 bases, with 14 bases left between them. The chain's CDR3 is CASSGTGQTGYTF. In DNA form, the CDR3 reads TGTGCCAGCAGTGGGACCGGACAGACGGGCTACACCTTC.